At least ten counts were recorded for the clone carrying this TCR beta chain. The study tagged each TCR cDNA molecule with a unique molecular identifier. TCRdb re-derived calls from the 5' RACE reads in MiXCR, one entry per CDR3 protein. The table shows 20,000 or so distinct CDR3 sequences, with 3% to 3.5% occurring only once. Time point meaning: sample taken at primary tumor resection. Patients with untreated early-stage non-small cell lung cancer, numbering 72, were the donors. The input material, whole RNA from tumor, nontumor lung or frozen PBMC, was sequenced unsorted. This sample is drawn from a study of spatial heterogeneity in lung cancer. In the study overall: The count of detected beta-chain sequences consistently exceeded that of alpha-chain sequences.

J was trimmed by 2 bases and V by 3 bases; bases with no gene match: 10. Looked up from germline, CDR1 is SGDLS and CDR2 is YYNGEE. The CDR3 runs to 17 residues. The TCR comes from a female donor with early-stage non-small cell lung cancer. The input for sequencing was PBMCs, taken at surgery. J is TRBJ2-1 and V is TRBV9; TRBD2 matches at 8 bases. The CDR3 region is CASSGGAISGAYNEQFF. The CDR3 DNA sequence: TGTGCCAGCAGCGGCGGAGCTATTAGCGGGGCCTACAATGAGCAGTTCTTC. Full variable domain (missing parts from reference TRBV9 and TRBJ2-1): DSGVTQTPKHLITATGQRVTLRCSPRSGDLSVYWYQQSLDQGLQFLIQYYNGEERAKGNILERFSAQQFPDLHSELNLSSLELGDSALYFCASSGGAISGAYNEQFFGPGTRLTVL.